The T cell receptor beta chain described here comes from a study of shared clonotypes between healthy human individuals. The CDR3 is 13 amino acids. Germline V gene lookup returns CDR1 MDHEN and CDR2 SYDVKM. V dropped 1 base and J dropped 4 bases, with 8 bases sitting between them. Notes on this clone: The antigen is not known. This sample also contains other DNA sequences that code for the same CDR3.

Study-level results: Larger richness was generally estimated for naive than memory subsets.

Method: immunoSEQ multiplex PCR; TCRdb's copy keeps in-frame clones and lacks some. The sample carries over 950,000 clones, about 80% recorded once. Specimen: memory CD4+ T cells from PBMCs. Noted subset: CD45RA-negative fraction. The sequence was collected from a man aged 18-30 years in good health. Some clones in this sample may be carry-over from other donors' samples. The chain uses TRBV28 and TRBJ2-7, with D possibly matching TRBD2 (6 bases). This chain's CDR3 is CASSLFGGYEQYF. The CDR3 region has the DNA TGTGCCAGCAGTTTATTCGGGGGATACGAGCAGTACTTC.